The clone carrying this T cell receptor beta chain has just a few counts. Its target is unknown. The data were obtained in a study of spatial heterogeneity in lung cancer. On the study more broadly: Sequences of the beta chain were consistently detected in greater numbers than alpha-chain sequences.

Time point meaning: sample taken at primary tumor resection. The donors were 55 to 80 patients with non-small cell lung cancer that was early-stage and untreated. V lost 5 bases to trimming and J lost 2 bases, with 13 bases between them. The CDR3 has 14 residues. Germline V lookup: CDR1 LNHDA, CDR2 SQIVND (reference sequence). Study-wide points: For expanded intratumoral alpha and beta TCRs, counts tracked tumor mutation counts.

Each CDR3 protein gets one entry after TCRdb re-called the 5' RACE reads with MiXCR. The table records 20,000 to 25,000 distinct CDR3 sequences, over 4% of them present only once. The material was lung tumor tissue, obtained at surgery. This clonotype originated in a male donor with early-stage non-small cell lung cancer. The rearrangement joins TRBV19 to TRBJ2-7, with D perhaps matching TRBD1 or TRBD2 (5 bases each). CDR3 DNA sequence: TGTGCCAGTAGTCTCCGGGACGACCCCTACGAGCAGTACTTC. The encoded protein is CASSLRDDPYEQYF.